What follows describes a single T cell receptor (beta chain). This clone was counted only a few times. Its antigen remains unidentified. It has no much larger one-base neighbor in the sample; base qualities were not kept. The germline V gene (reference sequence) specifies LNHNV as CDR1 and YYDKDF as CDR2. The CDR3 spans 15 residues, from the cysteine through the phenylalanine. The read is trimmed to its CDR3 DNA, 45 bases read in frame from base 1. Cut back by 1 base and 1 base, the V and J ends lie 10 bases apart. CD8 naive samples consisted of CD45RO-negative cells that were positively selected for CCR7, yielding a CD45RA+CCR7+ population without TemRA cells. Donors were healthy HIV-negative adults with no recently reported acute infections or vaccinations. Every donor was a Caucasian adult living in Nashville, Tennessee, USA. Blood was collected by leukapheresis, and PBMCs were isolated by Ficoll-Histopaque density gradient centrifugation and then cryopreserved in liquid nitrogen vapor phase. Analytical flow cytometry was used to check the purity and quantity of every magnetically sorted T cell population. Each sorted fraction had its genomic DNA isolated and then quantified by UV absorbance on a Nanodrop 2000c.

These data originate in a study of shared clonotypes between healthy human individuals (dated by TCRdb to about 2020). Looking at the study overall: The cohort included a few men and two women between 18 and 49 years of age. For each donor, CD4 naive and CD4 memory were each run on three plates, CD8 naive on two plates, and CD8 memory on one plate. The study deeply sequenced blood TCR repertoires of five healthy adults to estimate repertoire size and the extent of clonotype sharing between individuals. Different laboratories and diverse techniques were used to prepare libraries and sequence TCR repertoires, to increase sequencing depth and limit assay-specific biases. Per donor, leukapheresis produced somewhere between about 0.94 and 10 billion PBMCs.

Points the paper makes about the study in general: Naive subsets generally had larger estimated clonotype richness than memory subsets. Only blood was sampled, and tissue TCR repertoires likely differ from those in blood. The small number of donors limited the genetic and exposure-history diversity represented. Based on pairwise subsampling, the degree of clonotype sharing among donors was expected to be affected by sequencing depth. Incomplete sequencing was indicated by rarefaction of sorted-subset datasets, despite the large sequencing depth. Higher generation probabilities were observed for clonotypes shared by all four sorted-subset donors than for non-shared clonotypes. Across several donors, around 5.4% of naive CD4, roughly 3.5% of naive CD8, approximately 2.5% of memory CD4, and approximately 0.4% of memory CD8 clonotypes were shared.

Using the deep immunoSEQ assay, multiplex PCR amplified TCR CDR3 regions from genomic DNA. For each cell subset, the extracted genomic DNA was distributed evenly across all wells of several immunoSEQ 96-well plates, and each plate served as one replicate. For sorted subsets, each replicate PCR was loaded with roughly 200 ng genomic DNA, equivalent to some 31,000 T cell genomes. Purified libraries were quantified with a Qubit 3.0 fluorometer, sized on a Bioanalyzer 2100, and re-quantified with the KAPA Library Quantification kit. A separate single-read 150-cycle Illumina NextSeq 550 flow cell was used to sequence each immunoSEQ 96-well plate. Processing in the source paper ran as follows. Because only junctional sequences without quality scores were contained in the immunoSEQ output, filtering matching that applied to full-length reads could not be performed. To assign V/J genes and CDR3, sequences were annotated using PyIR, a Python wrapper for IgBLAST v1.9, with IMGT germline references. Reads were filtered out if the reads had weak V/J assignments (E-value above 1e-6), no CDR3, stop codons, out-of-frame junctions, or ambiguous translated residues. A V3J clonotype was defined by an identical inferred V gene, J gene, and CDR3 amino acid sequence. Percentage overlap between repertoires was calculated by dividing the number of shared unique clonotypes by the size of the smaller repertoire. Three approaches were used to assess repertoire richness: RTK rarefaction, the Chao1 estimator, and Recon v2.1 estimates of unobserved clonotypes. OLGA was used to compute generation probabilities for all TCRbeta clonotypes that the gDNA method yielded from four donors. As stored in TCRdb, this immuneACCESS dataset retains in-frame rearrangements with V and J assigned. A fraction of the clones does not appear; measured against another copy, unresolved V genes explain less than half of the discrepancy, and the remainder lacks a known reason. V and J calls plus clone size are reproduced from that table; the DNA served to infer D and trimming. The sample table contains roughly 2 million clones; only one count was recorded for roughly 94% of them. The ten largest clonotypes hold roughly 1% of the sample.

The TCR sequence derives from a man younger than 30 in good health. Sequenced material: naive CD8+ T cells sorted from blood. The cell subset or site label of this sample denotes: CD45RA+CCR7+. The chain joins TRBV15 to TRBJ2-5, with the D gene possibly TRBD1 or TRBD2, each one fitting 5 bases. The nucleotide sequence is given as TGTGCCACCAGCAGAGCAATCGGGACCCAAGAGACCCAGTACTTC. Its translation is CATSRAIGTQETQYF.